The present entry profiles one T cell receptor beta chain with its context. Its cognate antigen has yet to be identified. For every CD8+ T cell subset, fewer than 350,000 cells were flow-sorted straight into RLT lysis buffer, and each subset was sorted in triplicate. To keep memory contaminants out, a stringent definition of naive CD8+ T cells was applied: CD45RO-CCR7+CD27+CD95-. Peripheral blood mononuclear cells were isolated from buffy coats by standard density gradient centrifugation. A FACSAria III was used to flow-sort naive CD8+ T cells into CXCR3-negative and CXCR3-positive populations. Total RNA was extracted from sorted cells using an RNeasy Mini Kit. This record belongs to a study of CXCR3-negative and CXCR3-positive naive CD8 T cells (dated by TCRdb to 2018 to 2020). Turning to the overall study: In total, some 130 million TRB reads were obtained, corresponding to roughly 1.5 +/- 0.3 million reads per library. For the TRBV-TRBJ cluster analysis, the naive subsets came from 5 donors, while the memory cells came from 3 donors. The diversity and physicochemical repertoire analyses included 11 donors pooled from two independent experiments. What the authors observed across the whole study: Because CXCR3 expression was partially decreased after cryopreservation, freshly isolated PBMCs were used for most assays. Repertoire diversity was comparably high in both naive subsets but much lower in memory CD8+ T cells. Naive CXCR3-negative and CXCR3-positive cells from the same donor showed similar TRBV-TRBJ usage, whereas memory cells showed distinct patterns. Because surface CD5, which is linked to self-reactivity in mice, was comparable between the naive subsets, TCR interaction strength was also inferred from TRB CDR3 physicochemical properties. Compared with CXCR3-negative naive cells, CXCR3-positive naive cells had TRB CDR3s with higher hydrophobicity (lower Kidera factor 4), lower energy, and higher strength and volume indices.

These reads were obtained on a NextSeq 550. The Human TCR Profiling Kit (MiLaboratory) was used to make UMI-labeled 5' RACE TRB cDNA libraries. The full amount of extracted RNA was used for cDNA synthesis, and the full amount of resulting cDNA was used for PCR amplification. The libraries were made side by side, with each library going through the same number of PCR cycles. Processing in the source paper ran as follows. With a minimum of two reads required per UMI, MIGEC and MiXCR pulled out about 50,000 +/- 10,000 unique UMI-labeled TRB cDNA molecules from each library. Each library averaged around 40,000 +/- 10,000 functional in-frame TRB CDR3 nucleotide clonotypes without stop codons. After downsampling to 5000 UMI-labeled TRB molecules per sample, diversity metrics, including normalized Shannon-Wiener and Chao1, were computed in VDJtools. For the central five CDR3 residues, VDJtools calculated physicochemical properties weighted by clonotype size, namely interaction energy, strength, volume and Kidera factor 4. TCRdb reprocessed the reads and assigns one entry to each CDR3 protein sequence, leaving out DNA. The V and J calls and clone size come from TCRdb's table, not from the authors' own analysis. This sample's listing comprises some 130,000 distinct CDR3 sequences. The top ten constitute 0.41% of the sample.

The TCR was taken from a human donor in good health. Some clones in this sample may be carry-over from other donors' samples. Specimen: naive CXCR3+ CD8+ T cells from blood. According to the study, the label for this sample's cell subset or site signals: CD45RO-CCR7+CD27+CD95- naive CD8+ T cells expressing CXCR3 (TNR3+).

The CDR3 reads CASSLGLAGSTGELFF. This chain joins TRBV5-6 to TRBJ2-2; there is no DNA to check the TCRdb D call of TRBD2. CDR1 SGHDT and CDR2 YYEEEE are derived from the germline V gene. Counted from cysteine to phenylalanine, this CDR3 has 16 amino acids. DNA for this receptor is not on file.